Listed here are 30 T cell receptor beta chains from one sample, sequenced in a study of T-cell memory formation after mild COVID-19. From the 5' RACE reads, TCRdb called clonotypes with MiXCR, one entry per CDR3 protein. The data hold about 340,000 distinct CDR3 sequences, with 10% to 15% observed a single time. Sequencing used PBMCs or a T cell subset sorted from them (not recorded which). These receptors originate from a man between 18 and 29 years old who had mild COVID-19 (a few samples of this study predate the infection). Cell type and time point are not known.

The V gene is TRBV5-4, the J gene TRBJ2-1, with D tentatively TRBD1 (6 bases). Trimming shortened V by 3 bases and J by 6 bases, and 16 bases separated the two germline ends. CDR1 and CDR2 from the germline V gene are SGHNT and YYREEE (reference sequence). The CDR3 runs 15 residues. The chain's CDR3 is CASSSDRRLSNEQFF. DNA for the CDR3: TGTGCCAGCAGCTCTGACAGGCGACTAAGCAATGAGCAGTTCTTC.

This clonotype was seen more than once but under ten times. J is TRBJ2-3 and V is TRBV12-3 or TRBV12-4; 7 bases agree with TRBD2. The CDR3 has 15 residues. V lost 6 bases, J lost 1 base, and 7 bases stayed unmatched. Written as DNA, the CDR3 is TGTGCCAGCAGCATTTGGAGCGGGGGCACAGATACGCAGTATTTT. This gives the protein CASSIWSGGTDTQYF.

This clonotype was seen more than once but under ten times. This chain joins TRBV6-2 or TRBV6-3 and TRBJ2-6; D unresolved. V was cut by 2 bases and J by 0 bases, with 5 bases left in between. CDR1 is MNHEY, CDR2 SVGEGT, per germline. This CDR3 comprises 15 residues. Written as DNA, the CDR3 is TGTGCCAGCAGTTACGTGCTCTCTGGGGCCAACGTCCTGACTTTC. It encodes CASSYVLSGANVLTF.

The J gene is TRBJ1-2, the V gene TRBV20-1, with TRBD1 matching 7 bases. The CDR3 totals 13 residues. Germline trimming cut 4 bases from V and 7 bases from J; bases unmatched to any gene: 9. The germline CDR1 and CDR2 sequences are DFQATT and SNEGSKA (reference sequence). This CDR3 reads CSANKQGEGGYTF. The CDR3 region has the DNA TGCAGTGCTAATAAGCAGGGGGAGGGTGGCTACACCTTC.

This clonotype showed up just a few times. The chain couples TRBV5-1 to TRBJ2-1; TRBD1 is a possible D gene (6 bases). This CDR3 spans 14 amino acids. V gave up 4 bases and J gave up 9 bases, with 17 bases separating them. Germline CDR1 and CDR2: SGHRS and YFSETQ. CDR3 residues: CASSLLQGKGEQFF. The CDR3, as DNA: TGCGCCAGCAGCCTGCTACAGGGAAAGGGTGAGCAGTTCTTC.

The chain uses TRBV7-2 and TRBJ2-7; 9 nucleotides agree with TRBD2. Germline V gene lookup returns CDR1 SGHTA and CDR2 FQGNSA. The CDR3 sequence is 16 residues long. The trim removed 0 bases at V and 5 bases at J, leaving 8 bases unmatched. Here the CDR3 DNA reads TGTGCCAGCAGCTTAGCGTACGGCGGGAGGGCCCACGAGCAGTACTTC. Translation gives CASSLAYGGRAHEQYF. Filled out from reference TRBV7-2 and TRBJ2-7, the complete variable domain reads GAGVSQSPSNKVTEKGKDVELRCDPISGHTALYWYRQSLGQGLEFLIYFQGNSAPDKSGLPSDRFSAERTGGSVSTLTIQRTQQEDSAVYLCASSLAYGGRAHEQYFGPGTRLTVT.

The chain employs TRBV9 and TRBJ2-7; no reliable D call. The germline V gene encodes CDR1 SGDLS and CDR2 YYNGEE. Trimming took 3 bases from V and 4 from J, leaving 14 bases between them. The CDR3 totals 14 residues. DNA of the CDR3: TGTGCCAGCAGCGCAGATATGGAAGGATACGAGCAGTACGTC. This codes for CASSADMEGYEQYV.

This clonotype has a count of ten or more. V and J are TRBV29-1 and TRBJ2-5; no reliable D call. The CDR3 consists of 12 residues. The V gene's germline CDR1 is SQVTM and CDR2 ANQGSEA. V lost 8 bases to trimming and J lost 2 bases, with 12 bases between them. CDR3 sequence reads: CSSGRAQETQYF. The CDR3 DNA reads as TGCAGCTCCGGAAGGGCGCAAGAGACCCAGTACTTC.

The chain links TRBV18 to TRBJ2-7, with TRBD2 identical over 8 bases. Germline CDR1 is KGHSH and CDR2 is LQKENI. The V gene end was trimmed by 3 bases and the J gene end by 2 bases; junction bases not matched to a gene: 9. The CDR3 consists of 16 residues. The CDR3: CASSPSTGGQPYEQYF. The DNA of the CDR3 is TGTGCCAGCTCACCTAGTACGGGGGGGCAACCCTACGAGCAGTACTTC.

The genes are TRBV7-9 and TRBJ2-4; 8 nucleotides align to TRBD2. Germline CDR1 is SEHNR and CDR2 is FQNEAQ (reference sequence). Trimming cost V 5 bases and J 8 bases; bases outside gene matches: 14. The CDR3 contains 16 residues. The CDR3 here is CASSHGGGPRGDIQYF. In DNA, the CDR3 is TGTGCCAGCAGCCACGGGGGGGGGCCCAGAGGAGACATTCAGTACTTC.

The V call is TRBV10-1, the J call TRBJ2-5; 9 bases are shared with TRBD1. Germline trimming cut 6 bases from V and 7 bases from J; bases unmatched to any gene: 6. Germline V gene data show CDR1 as WNHNN and CDR2 as SYGVQD (reference sequence). This CDR3 contains 13 residues. CDR3 loop: CASSPDRGGTQYF. CDR3 DNA sequence: TGCGCCAGCAGCCCAGACAGGGGGGGGACCCAGTACTTC.

In this sample, this clonotype turned up a few times. J is TRBJ2-3 and V is TRBV29-1, with TRBD2 matching over 14 bases. There are 14 residues in the CDR3. Germline trimming cut 7 bases from V and 6 bases from J; bases unmatched to any gene: 6. Germline CDR1 and CDR2: SQVTM and ANQGSEA. Here the CDR3 DNA reads TGCAGCGCCCCGACTAGCGGGGGGGATGATACGCAGTATTTT. Amino acid sequence: CSAPTSGGDDTQYF.

This clonotype has only a few counts. The chain links TRBV5-5 to TRBJ2-1; a weak D match, TRBD2 (6 bases). Trimming left V 2 bases short and J 10 bases short, with 22 bases between. The CDR3 sequence is 16 residues long. Germline V CDR1 and CDR2: SGHKS, YYEKEE (reference sequence). CDR3 sequence: CASSLDLGLRWLEQFF. The CDR3 DNA follows: TGTGCCAGCAGCTTAGATTTGGGACTGCGATGGTTGGAGCAGTTCTTC.

This clonotype was seen more than once but under ten times. In nucleotides, the CDR3 is TGTGCCAGCAGCTCGAGGGTAGGGGACAGACCCACAGATACGCAGTATTTT. Its protein is CASSSRVGDRPTDTQYF. V usage is TRBV7-3 and J usage is TRBJ2-3; 7 nucleotides align to TRBD1. There are 17 residues in the CDR3. J was trimmed by 2 bases and V by 4 bases; bases with no gene match: 12. Germline V CDR1 and CDR2: SGHTA, FQGTGA.

This clonotype was detected once. The V gene is TRBV6-6, the J gene TRBJ2-2, with a possible D match to TRBD1 (5 bases). The germline gives CDR1 MNHNY, CDR2 SVGAGI (reference sequence). This CDR3 comprises 15 residues. Trimming removed 2 bases from V and 6 bases from J, with 13 bases in between. The CDR3 spells CASSYQGPAAGELFF. DNA of the CDR3: TGTGCCAGCAGTTACCAGGGCCCTGCAGCCGGGGAGCTGTTTTTT.

This chain connects TRBV10-1 to TRBJ2-3; D uncertain. The CDR3 is 15 residues long. Germline assignment: CDR1 WNHNN and CDR2 SYGVQD (reference sequence). Trimming shortened V by 8 bases and J by 0 bases, and 15 bases separated the two germline ends. CDR3 DNA: TGCGCCAGCGGGATCGGTTCCCGAAGCACAGATACGCAGTATTTT. Its protein product is CASGIGSRSTDTQYF.

This clonotype has just a few counts. CDR3 residues: CSARDVRGPQETQYF. For the CDR3, the DNA is TGCAGTGCTAGAGATGTTCGGGGGCCCCAAGAGACCCAGTACTTC. The genes are TRBV20-1 and TRBJ2-5; the D call may be TRBD1 or TRBD2 (6 bases each). Germline CDR1 DFQATT, CDR2 SNEGSKA (reference sequence). There are 15 residues in the CDR3. V dropped 0 bases and J dropped 1 base, with 12 bases sitting between them.

This chain connects TRBV19 to TRBJ1-5; D unresolved. The germline V and J ends were trimmed by 3 bases and 0 bases, with 9 bases remaining between them. In germline, CDR1 is LNHDA, CDR2 SQIVND (reference sequence). This CDR3 is built from 15 residues. This chain's CDR3 is CASSMGWGSNQPQHF. The CDR3 region has the DNA TGTGCCAGTAGTATGGGATGGGGTAGCAATCAGCCCCAGCATTTT. Filled out from reference TRBV19 and TRBJ1-5, the complete variable domain reads DGGITQSPKYLFRKEGQNVTLSCEQNLNHDAMYWYRQDPGQGLRLIYYSQIVNDFQKGDIAEGYSVSREKKESFPLTVTSAQKNPTAFYLCASSMGWGSNQPQHFGDGTRLSIL.

This clonotype was seen repeatedly, ten times or more. This chain uses TRBV5-1 with TRBJ2-5; D may match TRBD1 or TRBD2 (5 bases each). V lost 0 bases and J 4 bases, leaving 19 bases between the germline ends. The CDR3 has 17 amino acids. Germline V CDR1 and CDR2: SGHRS, YFSETQ. The CDR3 nucleotides are TGCGCCAGCAGCTTGGGGGAGCGGCGCCCTGGGGGAGAGACCCAGTACTTC. It encodes CASSLGERRPGGETQYF. Supplemented by reference TRBV5-1 and TRBJ2-5, the full variable domain reads KAGVTQTPRYLIKTRGQQVTLSCSPISGHRSVSWYQQTPGQGLQFLFEYFSETQRNKGNFPGRFSGRQFSNSRSEMNVSTLELGDSALYLCASSLGERRPGGETQYFGPGTRLLVL.

There are many counts of this clonotype. The chain is built from TRBV6-4 and TRBJ2-2; 9 nucleotides line up with TRBD2. CDR3 length: 14 amino acids. V dropped 4 bases and J dropped 3; count of bases not matched to a gene: 0. From germline, CDR1 is MRHNA and CDR2 SNTAGT. The CDR3 bases are TGTGCCAGCAGTGCTAGCGGGGACACCGGGGAGCTGTTTTTT. Translating gives CASSASGDTGELFF.

This clonotype was detected ten times or more. The chain links TRBV12-3 or TRBV12-4 to TRBJ1-1; no clear D. Trimming took off 5 bases at V and 2 bases at J, with 12 bases between the two ends. The CDR3 sequence is 14 residues long. CDR3 region: CASSTTDTNTEAFF. The CDR3 coding sequence is TGTGCCAGCAGTACTACAGATACTAACACTGAAGCTTTCTTT.

This rearrangement joins TRBV5-6 to TRBJ2-3; 13 nucleotides align to TRBD2. Germline values: CDR1 SGHDT, CDR2 YYEEEE. J was trimmed by 3 bases and V by 1 base; bases with no gene match: 2. CDR3 length: 16 residues. CDR3 sequence: CASSLRGLAGTDTQYF. DNA of the CDR3: TGTGCCAGCAGCTTGAGGGGACTAGCGGGAACAGATACGCAGTATTTT.

The rearrangement joins TRBV4-3 to TRBJ2-5, with 7 positions matching TRBD1. Germline assignment: CDR1 LGHNA and CDR2 YSLEER. The CDR3 consists of 16 residues. The V gene end was trimmed by 0 bases and the J gene end by 5 bases; junction bases not matched to a gene: 9. This CDR3 is CASSQDKTGRWETQYF. In DNA, the CDR3 is TGCGCCAGCAGCCAAGATAAGACAGGGAGATGGGAGACCCAGTACTTC.

This clonotype was counted ten times or more. V gene TRBV9 combines with J gene TRBJ2-7; D not certain. Germline V gives CDR1 SGDLS, CDR2 YYNGEE. Trimming pared 4 bases from V and 0 bases from J, leaving 8 bases between. The CDR3 extends over 13 amino acids. The CDR3 here is CASSPDSSYEQYF. Written as DNA, the CDR3 is TGTGCCAGCAGCCCCGATAGCTCCTACGAGCAGTACTTC.

The J gene is TRBJ2-7, the V gene TRBV5-4, with D maybe TRBD1 (5 bases). The length of the CDR3 is 14 residues. V lost 4 bases, J lost 0 bases, and 11 bases lay in between. Germline CDR1 reads SGHNT; CDR2 reads YYREEE (reference sequence). This CDR3 reads CASSLHGASYEQYF. Written as DNA, the CDR3 is TGTGCCAGCAGCCTCCATGGGGCCTCCTACGAGCAGTACTTC.

This clonotype was detected a few times. The chain links TRBV7-2 to TRBJ2-1; 12 bases map to TRBD2. The CDR3 spans 15 residues. V gave up 4 bases and J gave up 8 bases; unmatched junction bases: 6. The germline CDR1 and CDR2 sequences are SGHTA and FQGNSA. CDR3 sequence reads: CASSSLAGGRDEQFF. The CDR3 DNA sequence: TGTGCCAGCAGCTCGCTAGCGGGGGGGCGGGATGAGCAGTTCTTC.

This clonotype was picked up many times. This sequence joins TRBV4-2 and TRBJ2-1; D is undetermined. The germline gives CDR1 LGHNA, CDR2 YNFKEQ. There are 10 residues in the CDR3. The ends were cut back, 8 bases at V and 7 bases at J, with 6 bases in the middle. In DNA form, the CDR3 reads TGTGCCAGCCGCGGTAATGAGCAGTTCTTC. Translated, it gives CASRGNEQFF.

This clonotype showed up many times. The chain joins TRBV4-3 to TRBJ2-1, with TRBD2 identical over 11 bases. Looked up from germline, CDR1 is LGHNA and CDR2 is YSLEER. With 5 bases clipped from V and 4 bases from J, the junction kept 4 bases outside the gene matches. CDR3 length equals 15 residues. The CDR3 region is CASSFTSGGYNEQFF. The CDR3 DNA reads as TGCGCCAGCAGCTTCACTAGCGGGGGTTACAATGAGCAGTTCTTC.

This clonotype has a handful of counts. The chain has TRBV11-2 and TRBJ2-2, with 13 nucleotides matching TRBD2. V lost 4 bases and J lost 7; bases outside the gene matches: 6. Per germline, CDR1 SGHAT and CDR2 FQNNGV. The CDR3 consists of 16 residues. Here the CDR3 reads CASSSGLAGAVGELFF. CDR3 DNA sequence: TGTGCCAGCAGCTCTGGACTAGCGGGGGCGGTCGGGGAGCTGTTTTTT.

The chain combines TRBV5-1 with TRBJ2-3; no clear D. Trimming left V 2 bases short and J 0 bases short, with 10 bases between. The CDR3 runs to 15 residues. Germline V gives CDR1 SGHRS, CDR2 YFSETQ. DNA for the CDR3: TGCGCCAGCAGCTTCCAGAAGGAAAGCACAGATACGCAGTATTTT. Translating gives CASSFQKESTDTQYF.